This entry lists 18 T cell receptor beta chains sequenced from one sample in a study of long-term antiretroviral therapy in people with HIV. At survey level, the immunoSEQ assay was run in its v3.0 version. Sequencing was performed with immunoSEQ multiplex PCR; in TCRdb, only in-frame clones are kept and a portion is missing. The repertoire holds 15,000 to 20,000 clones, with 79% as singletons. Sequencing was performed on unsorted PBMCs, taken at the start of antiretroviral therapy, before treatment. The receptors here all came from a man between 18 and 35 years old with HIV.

The CDR3 nucleotides read TGTGCCAACTTAGGACTAACTCAGAACACCGGGGAGCTGTTTTTT. Translated: CANLGLTQNTGELFF. The chain is built from TRBV10-3 and TRBJ2-2, with TRBD2 as a possible D gene (6 bases). The ends were cut back, 10 bases at V and 1 base at J, with 16 bases in the middle. The CDR3 spans 15 residues. Per germline, CDR1 ENHRY and CDR2 SYGVKD.

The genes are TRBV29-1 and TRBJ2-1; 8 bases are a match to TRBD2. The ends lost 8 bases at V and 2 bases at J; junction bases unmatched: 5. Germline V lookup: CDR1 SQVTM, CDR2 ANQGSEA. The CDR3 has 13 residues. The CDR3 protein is CSFGGGTYNEQFF. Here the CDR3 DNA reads TGCAGCTTCGGGGGGGGTACCTACAATGAGCAGTTCTTC.

CDR3 in amino acids: CASRGDREGDEQYF. The CDR3 bases are TGTGCCAGTAGGGGGGACAGGGAGGGAGACGAGCAGTACTTC. The chain joins TRBV19 to TRBJ2-7; 9 positions match TRBD1. Per the germline V gene, CDR1 is LNHDA and CDR2 is SQIVND (reference sequence). The CDR3 has 14 residues. The V segment lost 6 bases and the J segment 5 bases; nucleotides outside the gene matches: 8.

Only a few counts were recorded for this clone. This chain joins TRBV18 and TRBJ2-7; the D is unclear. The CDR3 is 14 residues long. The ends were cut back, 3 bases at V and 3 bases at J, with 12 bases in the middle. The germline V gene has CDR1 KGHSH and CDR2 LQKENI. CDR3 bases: TGTGCCAGCTCACCTAGGAACCAAAACTACGAGCAGTACTTC. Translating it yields CASSPRNQNYEQYF.

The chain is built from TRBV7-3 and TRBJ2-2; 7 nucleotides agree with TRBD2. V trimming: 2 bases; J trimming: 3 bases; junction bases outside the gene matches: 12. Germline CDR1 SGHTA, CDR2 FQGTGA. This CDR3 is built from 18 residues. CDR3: CASSLQPAGRMDTGELFF. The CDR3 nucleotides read TGTGCCAGCAGCTTACAGCCAGCGGGGAGAATGGACACCGGGGAGCTGTTTTTT.

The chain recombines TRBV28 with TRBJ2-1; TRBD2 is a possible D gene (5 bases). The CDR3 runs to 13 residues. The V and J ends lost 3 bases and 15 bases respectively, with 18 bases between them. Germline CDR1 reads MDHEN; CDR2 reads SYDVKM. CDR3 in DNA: TGTGCCAGCAGTTTGGGGAACCGGGATAAGGGGTTCTTC. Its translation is CASSLGNRDKGFF.

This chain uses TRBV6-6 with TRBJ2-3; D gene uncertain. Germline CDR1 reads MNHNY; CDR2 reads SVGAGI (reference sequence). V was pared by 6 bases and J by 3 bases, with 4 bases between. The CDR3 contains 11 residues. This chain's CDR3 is CASSPTDTQYF. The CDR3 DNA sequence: TGTGCCAGCAGCCCGACAGATACGCAGTATTTT.

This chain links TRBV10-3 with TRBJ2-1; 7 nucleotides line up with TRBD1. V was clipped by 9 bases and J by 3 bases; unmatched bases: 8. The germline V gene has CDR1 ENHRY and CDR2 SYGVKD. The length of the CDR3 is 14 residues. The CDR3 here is CAIQNGDSYNEQFF. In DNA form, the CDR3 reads TGTGCCATACAGAACGGGGACAGCTACAATGAGCAGTTCTTC.

CDR3: CASSLRASTDTQYF. CDR3 DNA: TGTGCCAGCAGCTTAAGGGCAAGCACAGATACGCAGTATTTT. The rearrangement links TRBV7-2 to TRBJ2-3; D gene uncertain. The CDR3 totals 14 residues. V lost 2 bases and J lost 0, with 6 bases in between. Germline CDR1 SGHTA, CDR2 FQGNSA.

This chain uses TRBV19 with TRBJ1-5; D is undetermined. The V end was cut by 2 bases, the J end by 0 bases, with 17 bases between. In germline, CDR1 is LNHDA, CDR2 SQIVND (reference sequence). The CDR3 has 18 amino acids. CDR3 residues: CASSIMGTLKYSNQPQHF. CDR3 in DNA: TGTGCCAGTAGTATAATGGGCACCCTCAAATATAGCAATCAGCCCCAGCATTTT.

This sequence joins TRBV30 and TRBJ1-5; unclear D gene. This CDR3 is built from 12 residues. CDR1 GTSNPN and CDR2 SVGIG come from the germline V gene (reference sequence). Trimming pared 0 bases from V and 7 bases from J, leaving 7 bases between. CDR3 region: CAWSVQEQPQHF. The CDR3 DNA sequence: TGTGCCTGGAGTGTACAAGAGCAGCCCCAGCATTTT.

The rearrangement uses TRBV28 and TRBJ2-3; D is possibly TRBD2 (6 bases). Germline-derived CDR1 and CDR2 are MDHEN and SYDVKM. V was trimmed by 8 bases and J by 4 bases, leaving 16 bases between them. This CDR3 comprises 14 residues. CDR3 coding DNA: TGTGCCAGCCGGTGGAGGGGTATTTCAGATACGCAGTATTTT. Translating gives CASRWRGISDTQYF.

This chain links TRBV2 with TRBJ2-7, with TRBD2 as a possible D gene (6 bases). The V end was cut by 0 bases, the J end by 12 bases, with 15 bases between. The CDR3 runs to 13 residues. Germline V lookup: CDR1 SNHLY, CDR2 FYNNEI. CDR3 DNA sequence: TGTGCCAGCAGTGAAGCGCAGGGAGGAGGATCGTACTTC. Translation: CASSEAQGGGSYF.

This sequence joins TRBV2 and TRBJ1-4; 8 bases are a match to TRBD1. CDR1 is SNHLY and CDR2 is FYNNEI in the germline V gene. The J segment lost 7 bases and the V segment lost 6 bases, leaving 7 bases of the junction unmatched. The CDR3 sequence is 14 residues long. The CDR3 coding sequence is TGTGCCAGCAGGGACCAGGGGGCTACTGAAAAACTGTTTTTT. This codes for CASRDQGATEKLFF.

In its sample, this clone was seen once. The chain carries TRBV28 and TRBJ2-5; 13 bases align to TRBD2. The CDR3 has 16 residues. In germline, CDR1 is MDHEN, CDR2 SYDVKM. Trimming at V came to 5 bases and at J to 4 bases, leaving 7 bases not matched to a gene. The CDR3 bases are TGTGCCAGCAGTGACCGGACTAGCGGGAGTCGAGAGACCCAGTACTTC. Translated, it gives CASSDRTSGSRETQYF.

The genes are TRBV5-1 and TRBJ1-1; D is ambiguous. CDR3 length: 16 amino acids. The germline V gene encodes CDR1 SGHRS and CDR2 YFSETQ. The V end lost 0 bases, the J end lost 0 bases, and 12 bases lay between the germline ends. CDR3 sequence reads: CASSLGDSAMNTEAFF. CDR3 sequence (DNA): TGCGCCAGCAGCTTGGGCGATTCAGCCATGAACACTGAAGCTTTCTTT.

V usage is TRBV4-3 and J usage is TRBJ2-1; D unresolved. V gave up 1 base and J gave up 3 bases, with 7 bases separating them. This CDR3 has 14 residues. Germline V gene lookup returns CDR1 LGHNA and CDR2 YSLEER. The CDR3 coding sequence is TGCGCCAGCAGCCAAGGGGGTGACTACAATGAGCAGTTCTTC. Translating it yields CASSQGGDYNEQFF.

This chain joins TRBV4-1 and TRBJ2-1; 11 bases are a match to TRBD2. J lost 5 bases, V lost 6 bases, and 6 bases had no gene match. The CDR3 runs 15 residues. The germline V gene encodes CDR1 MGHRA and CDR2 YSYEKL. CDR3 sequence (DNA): TGCGCCAGCAGTATAGCGGGAGGGTTTGACAATGAGCAGTTCTTC. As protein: CASSIAGGFDNEQFF.